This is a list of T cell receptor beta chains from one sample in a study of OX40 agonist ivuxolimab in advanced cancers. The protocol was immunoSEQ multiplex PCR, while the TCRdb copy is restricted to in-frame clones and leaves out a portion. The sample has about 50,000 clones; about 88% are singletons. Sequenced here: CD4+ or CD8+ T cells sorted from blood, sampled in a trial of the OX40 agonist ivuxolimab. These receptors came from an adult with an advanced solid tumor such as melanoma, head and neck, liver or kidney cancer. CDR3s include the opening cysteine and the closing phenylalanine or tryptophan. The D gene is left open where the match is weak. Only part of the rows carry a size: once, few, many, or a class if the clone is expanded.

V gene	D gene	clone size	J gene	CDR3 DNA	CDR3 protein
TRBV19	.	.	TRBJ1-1	TGTGCCAGTAGCACAACTCAGGGTATCACTGAAGCTTTCTTT	CASSTTQGITEAFF
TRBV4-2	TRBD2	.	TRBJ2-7	TGTGCCAGCAGCCAAGAACTAGCGGGTTACGAGCAGTACTTC	CASSQELAGYEQYF
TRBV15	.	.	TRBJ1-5	TGTGCCACCAGCAGCGCGGGACGAAATCAGCCCCAGCATTTT	CATSSAGRNQPQHF
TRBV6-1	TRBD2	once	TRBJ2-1	TGTGCCAGCAGTGAAGTGCGGGGGGGTGAGCAGTTCTTC	CASSEVRGGEQFF
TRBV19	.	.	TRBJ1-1	TGTGCCAGTAGTATAGGTGGCCGGAAAGCTTTCTTT	CASSIGGRKAFF
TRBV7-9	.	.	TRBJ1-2	TGTGCCAGCAGCTTAGAGGGGCGAGGCCAGCCGATAAACTATGGCTACACCTTC	CASSLEGRGQPINYGYTF
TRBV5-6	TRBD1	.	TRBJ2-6	TGTGCCAGCAGCTCCCTGGACAGGGGACCCAGGTATGGGGCCAACGTCCTGACTTTC	CASSSLDRGPRYGANVLTF
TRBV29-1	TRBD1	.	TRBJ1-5	TGCAGCGTGAGACTTACAGGGGGCAATCAGCCCCAGCATTTT	CSVRLTGGNQPQHF
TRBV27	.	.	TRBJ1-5	TGTGCCAGCAGTTTAGGGGCTGGCCGGGCCCTCAATCAGCCCCAGCATTTT	CASSLGAGRALNQPQHF
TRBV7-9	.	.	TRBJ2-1	TGTGCCAGCCGCTATGTCGGTGAGCAGTTCTTC	CASRYVGEQFF
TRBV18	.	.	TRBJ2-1	TGTGCCAGCTCACCACCTGGGACAACGACTTACAATGAGCAGTTCTTC	CASSPPGTTTYNEQFF
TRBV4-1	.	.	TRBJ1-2	TGCGCCAGCAGCCAAGATACGGTCTCCTATGGCTACACCTTC	CASSQDTVSYGYTF
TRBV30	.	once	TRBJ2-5	TGTGCCCGGAGTCCAGCGGAGAGCCAAGAGACCCAGTACTTC	CARSPAESQETQYF
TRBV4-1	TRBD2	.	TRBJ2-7	TGCGCCAGCAGCCAACCGGGACTAGTGGTCCACGAGCAGTACTTC	CASSQPGLVVHEQYF
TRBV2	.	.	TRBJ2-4	TGTGCCAGCAGCCAACTACCGTTTGGGCGGTTTCTGTACTTC	CASSQLPFGRFLYF
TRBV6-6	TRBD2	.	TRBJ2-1	TGTGCCAGCAAACCCCTAGCGGGAGTAGGTGAGCAGTTCTTC	CASKPLAGVGEQFF
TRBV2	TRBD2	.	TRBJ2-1	TGTGCCAGCAGCGCCCCGGGACTAGCGGGAGGGCTCCAAGCCTTCAGTGAGCAGTTCTTC	CASSAPGLAGGLQAFSEQFF